This T cell receptor (beta chain) was found in a study of blood T cell repertoires in COVID-19. Turning to the study itself: The cDNA or gDNA used as material had been derived from T cells, B-cell-depleted T cells, or PBMCs.

The data were produced by immunoSEQ multiplex PCR, yet TCRdb's version contains in-frame clones alone and is incomplete. The sample gives roughly 160,000 clones, about 84% of which show up once; about 12% is in the top ten. Study members were between roughly 18 and 100 years old and lived in fewer than 30 US regions. Recovery meant two consecutive negative NP/OP PCR tests, professional clearance, or resolved symptoms. The CDR3 totals 17 residues. After removal of 0 bases from V and 7 bases from J, the junction contained 13 bases not matched to a gene. Germline lookup yields CDR1 SGHAT and CDR2 FQNNGV.

Sequenced input: PBMCs or T cells enriched from blood (not recorded which). This rearrangement joins TRBV11-2 to TRBJ2-5, with TRBD1 matching 8 bases. This sequence was found in a man aged 45-65 years who had recovered from COVID-19. Here the CDR3 DNA reads TGTGCCAGCAGCTTAGATCTTCGGACAGGGCCAAGATTGACCCAGTACTTC. As protein: CASSLDLRTGPRLTQYF.